This passage covers 9 T cell receptor beta chains from one sample sequenced in a study of a mutant IDH1 vaccine in newly diagnosed glioma. This sample's time point: week 35, safety follow-up. The content of each vaccine dose was 300 ug of mutant IDH1 20-mer peptide, and topical imiquimod accompanied it. These receptors have no known antigen. TCRdb keeps only in-frame clones here, not all; method: immunoSEQ multiplex PCR. The table lists 43,000 or so clones, almost 95% of them singletons, with 2% to 2.5% in the top ten. Here the sequenced sample was PBMCs, taken from a glioma patient whose treatment included an IDH1 peptide vaccine. These receptors were collected from a man aged 50-60 years with glioma.

The count of this clone is one. The CDR3 reads CASSFLDRNYGYTF. CDR3 DNA sequence: TGTGCCAGCAGTTTTCTCGACAGAAACTATGGCTACACCTTC. This chain connects TRBV27 to TRBJ1-2; perhaps TRBD1 as D (5 bases). Germline V lookup: CDR1 MNHEY, CDR2 SMNVEV (reference sequence). Trimming cost V 3 bases and J 2 bases, with 10 bases left between them. The CDR3 sequence is 14 residues long.

V gene TRBV30 combines with J gene TRBJ1-6; tentative D call: TRBD1 (5 bases). From germline, CDR1 is GTSNPN and CDR2 SVGIG (reference sequence). The ends were cut back, 2 bases at V and 12 bases at J, with 14 bases in the middle. The CDR3 runs to 13 residues. CDR3 residues: CAWSRGLELPLHF. In nucleotides, the CDR3 is TGTGCCTGGAGTAGGGGACTGGAGCTACCCCTCCACTTT.

The chain employs TRBV6-5 and TRBJ2-1; D possibly uses TRBD1 or TRBD2 (5 bases each). V shed 4 bases and J shed 9 bases, with 16 bases lying between them. This CDR3 comprises 14 residues. CDR1 is MNHEY, CDR2 SVGAGI, per germline. The CDR3 coding sequence is TGTGCCAGCAGTTCCCGTGGCGGTGGGGGTGAGCAGTTCTTC. As protein: CASSSRGGGGEQFF.

The V and J genes are TRBV6-5 and TRBJ1-4, with 12 positions matching TRBD1. The ends lost 6 bases at V and 7 bases at J; junction bases unmatched: 6. The CDR3 totals 15 residues. Germline values: CDR1 MNHEY, CDR2 SVGAGI. CDR3 in amino acids: CASRRDRGHREKLFF. CDR3 sequence (DNA): TGTGCCAGCAGAAGGGACAGGGGGCATCGTGAAAAACTGTTTTTT.

This chain joins TRBV5-5 and TRBJ2-1; 10 bases map to TRBD2. The V gene end was trimmed by 6 bases and the J gene end by 4 bases; junction bases not matched to a gene: 7. Per the germline V gene, CDR1 is SGHKS and CDR2 is YYEKEE (reference sequence). This CDR3 contains 15 residues. CDR3 region: CASIPLAGRYNEQFF. Written as DNA, the CDR3 is TGTGCCAGCATCCCACTAGCGGGGCGATACAATGAGCAGTTCTTC.

The gene calls are TRBV2 and TRBJ1-5, with D possibly being TRBD1 (6 bases). Germline loops: CDR1 SNHLY, CDR2 FYNNEI. The V end lost 5 bases, the J end lost 3 bases, and 11 bases lay between the germline ends. There are 14 residues in the CDR3. In DNA form, the CDR3 reads TGTGCCAGCAGTCACAGGGAGTTCAATCAGCCCCAGCATTTT. The encoded protein is CASSHREFNQPQHF.

The chain employs TRBV28 and TRBJ2-7; TRBD2 matches at 9 bases. The CDR3 is 16 amino acids. In germline, CDR1 is MDHEN, CDR2 SYDVKM. With 2 bases clipped from V and 7 bases from J, the junction kept 12 bases outside the gene matches. The CDR3 DNA is TGTGCCAGCAGTTTACATTTGGCGGGAGGGGCTAAGGAGCAGTACTTC. Its translation: CASSLHLAGGAKEQYF.

V usage is TRBV30 and J usage is TRBJ1-5; D remains unclear. Germline V gives CDR1 GTSNPN, CDR2 SVGIG (reference sequence). V was shortened by 2 bases and J by 4 bases, with 9 bases between the two germline ends. The CDR3 length is 13 residues. CDR3 in amino acids: CAWSNGINQPQHF. DNA for the CDR3: TGTGCCTGGAGTAACGGGATAAATCAGCCCCAGCATTTT.

In its sample, this clone was seen once. V usage is TRBV29-1 and J usage is TRBJ1-2; D is unresolved. The germline gives CDR1 SQVTM, CDR2 ANQGSEA. The CDR3 loop spans 12 amino acids. V lost 3 bases, J lost 7 bases, and 12 bases lay in between. Here the CDR3 reads CSVEGRASGYTF. As DNA, the CDR3 is TGCAGCGTTGAGGGAAGGGCGTCTGGCTACACCTTC. The full variable domain, in which reference TRBV29-1 and TRBJ1-2 provide the parts outside the CDR3, is SAVISQKPSRDICQRGTSLTIQCQVDSQVTMMFWYRQQPGQSLTLIATANQGSEATYESGFVIDKFPISRPNLTFSTLTVSNMSPEDSSIYLCSVEGRASGYTFGSGTRLTVV.